This TCR beta chain came from a study of cytomegalovirus exposure and HLA in healthy donors (dated by TCRdb to about 2017). Concerning the study at large: An earlier analysis of approximately 640 of the donors reported roughly 300 Gb of sequence data and 100 million to 140 million unique TCR beta sequences from about 180 million T cells. A later analysis re-examined previously published TCR beta repertoires from more than 650 donors and added high-resolution HLA genotyping to investigate patterns of TCR occurrence. Every discovery cohort repertoire had been produced on one sequencing platform. Roughly 300 gigabases of sequencing data and tens of millions of unique TCR sequences were included in an early release covering under 650 HLA-typed donors. The study was designed to test whether signatures of past pathogen exposure could be identified by cataloging public T cell receptors. The study profiled the T cell repertoires of 666 subjects by immunosequencing and related them to cytomegalovirus serostatus. Typing coverage varied by locus: roughly 620-630 donors for A, B, C, DRB1 and DQB1; under 550 for DQA1; over 600 for DPA1; fewer than 480 for DPB1. HLA typing covered class I and class II loci at four-digit resolution. A later genetic analysis used genome-wide SNP genotypes for about 60% of the roughly 700 donors, treating that subset as a discovery cohort. The later analysis used no new phenotypic data to find candidate immune exposures, relying instead on TCR beta sequences and their occurrence across donors. The genetic ancestry cluster associated with self-reported Caucasian donors included 70% to 85% of the 350 to 500 genotyped donors. Donor age, sex, ethnicity and CMV serostatus were compiled together with the repertoire data. Five DR-DQ haplotypes were handled as single units for association and clustering, since linkage in the cohort was strong. Among 398 genotyped donors of the cohort, an average of about 240,000 unique TCR beta nucleotide sequences were sequenced per donor, roughly 20% of them non-productive. In an earlier analysis of more than 550 of the donors, high-throughput TCR beta sequencing was used to judge whether each TCR beta V gene segment behaved as functional or pseudogenic. A separate validation cohort of over 95 different subjects was used in addition to the roughly 700-subject first cohort. To predict cytomegalovirus infection status, the study brought together high-throughput TCR immunosequencing, statistical association of individual TCRs with disease status, and machine learning.

The cohort consisted of some 670 healthy bone marrow donors. Cohort members were all nominally healthy when sampled, although unrecorded immune exposures were likely present. The donor tested CMV seropositive, placing the donor among the 250 to 300 seropositive members of the cohort. Each donor provided a peripheral blood sample, and peripheral blood mononuclear cells were used for TCR beta sequencing. The Qiagen DNeasy Blood Extraction Kit was used to extract genomic DNA from the blood cell samples. Preparation of the library involved the immunoSEQ multiplex PCR assay. For the multiplex PCR, a mixture combining 60 forward primers for TCR Vbeta segments and 13 reverse primers for TCR Jbeta segments was used. Amplification of the CDR3 region of rearranged TCR beta genes was performed with a multiplex PCR assay on genomic DNA. The amplified TCR beta libraries were sequenced on the Illumina HiSeq System as 87-base-pair reads. The paper's data handling went like this. In a later analysis, 77 million or so unique TCR beta chains were counted across the 650 to 750 repertoires, and roughly 11 million of these chains were shared by at least two donors. A nearest-neighbor algorithm error-corrected the raw reads and collapsed the reads into unique sequences, merging closely related sequences to remove PCR and sequencing errors. To assign V, D and J gene segments, CDR3 sequences were aligned to IMGT reference sequences. For a sequence to be retained, a match of at least six nucleotides was required to both a V gene segment and a J gene segment. Rearrangements were classified as productive when the CDR3 lacked stop codons and remained in frame with V and J, and all other rearrangements were classified as non-productive. CDR3 was defined according to IMGT convention as the region running from the second conserved V-encoded cysteine to the conserved J-encoded phenylalanine. The earlier analysis of fewer than 750 of the donors excluded sequences that lacked an unambiguous match to a single V gene segment. In an earlier analysis of approximately 610 of the donors, V segments were called functional above 56.7% productive rearrangements and were called segregating when the between-donor standard deviation exceeded 5%. A statistical classification framework was built to diagnose cytomegalovirus status from the catalog of TCR beta chain sequences. V and J gene assignment, in a later analysis, came from comparing TCR nucleotide sequences with IMGT/GENE-DB human TR gene sequences. Using the TCRdist pipeline, a later analysis assigned CDR3 sequences along with most-parsimonious VDJ recombination scenarios. In a later analysis, each TCR beta chain was defined by its CDR3 amino acid sequence together with its V-gene family, and reads without a unique V-gene family were excluded. A later analysis removed several hundred highly shared, low-generation-probability nucleotide sequences to deal with suspected cross-contamination and a sequencing artifact. In a later analysis, a clonal expansion index was calculated for each public chain from normalized within-repertoire ranks of inferred template counts. Generation probabilities in a later analysis came from a VDJ recombination model fitted to out-of-frame rearrangements, and those results were checked against IGoR. A later analysis scored TCR-TCR, TCR-HLA and TCR-CMV co-occurrence with hypergeometric tests, applying a repertoire-size bias correction to TCR pairs. A later analysis estimated false discovery rates by permuting HLA or CMV assignments 20 times. In a later analysis, co-occurring TCRs were grouped using DBSCAN, and TCRdist sequence similarity was added for clustering within HLA-allele-positive subsets. Repertoires with fewer than 30,000 or more than 120,000 public chains, plus five repertoires with anomalous nucleotide sharing, were excluded from co-occurrence clustering. Entries here come from immuneACCESS through TCRdb and include only in-frame sequences with V and J called. Some clones fail to appear in such tables; in the studies checked, an unresolved V gene covers under half of the shortfall, and the cause of the remainder is unknown. That table gives V, J and clone size, and the DNA gave D and trimming. The sample table shows 100,000 to 150,000 clones, and 83% are seen once. The ten top clones hold around 18% of the sample.

A remark on this clone: Its antigen is unknown. No clone much larger than this one lies a single base away; base qualities are absent.

The paper as a whole reports these results and caveats: The classifier was reported to diagnose cytomegalovirus status with high specificity and sensitivity in both the original and validation cohorts. In a later analysis, HLA-associated TCR beta chains were found to be more clonally expanded and to have lower generation probabilities than equally common non-associated chains. An association between a missense DCLRE1C variant and V-gene and J-gene trimming of TCR beta chains was found in a later genetic analysis and replicated in an independent cohort. A further reported finding was that TCR beta sequences accurately predicted the HLA-A and HLA-B alleles for most subjects in the first cohort. In vitro tests confirmed that a few of the cytomegalovirus-associated TCR beta chains recognize cytomegalovirus antigens. The sequencing pipeline was judged likely to have produced a cluster of highly shared sequence variants as a technical artifact. This cohort had only TCR beta chains sequenced, and the lack of alpha or paired-chain data limited which features could be detected. Compared with the approximately 670-donor mean, donors in an Asian-associated ancestry cluster had fewer N-insertions in productive TCRs, according to a later genetic analysis. According to a later analysis, parvovirus B19, influenza, CMV and Epstein-Barr virus appeared linked to several top co-occurrence clusters. Presence/absence analyses assumed roughly uniform sequencing depth across donors, an assumption that may not hold. According to a later analysis, most CMV-associated TCR beta chains appeared to be HLA-restricted, and the HLA associations seemed to be driven largely by CMV exposure. The only immune exposure information available for the cohort was CMV serostatus. When HLA alleles, especially DR and DQ, strongly co-occurred, TCR associations were difficult to assign to individual alleles. Specific HLA alleles were associated with roughly 16,000 TCR beta sequences at a false discovery rate of 0.05 in a later analysis. The study gave a list of about 170 TCR beta chains associated with cytomegalovirus. The earlier analysis of 587 of the donors excluded some 16 rarely observed V segments, including chromosome 9 orphons, because counts were too low. Because the 87-base-pair reads could not distinguish some IMGT-functional V segments, including TRBV6-2 and TRBV6-3, those segments were excluded. Linkage disequilibrium might explain the correlated functional status among segregating V segments, but an unknown experimental factor could not be excluded. In a later analysis, the rate of TCR association differed among HLA loci, with DRB1 alleles having the most associated TCRs and HLA-C alleles having the fewest. Most TCR sequences were seen in very few donors, while some public TCRs were found in many individuals. It was suggested by the authors that the approach could potentially be generalized to other disease states and immunological phenotypes. HLA typing was unavailable for some donors at each locus, so association tests used only the typed subset. Broadly in line with IMGT annotations, most TCR beta V segments showed up in productive rearrangements about 90% or about 30% of the time in an earlier analysis of about 500 of the donors.

The CDR3 runs 14 residues from the cysteine to the phenylalanine. Only the CDR3 DNA stays, 42 bases, in frame from base 1. Looking up the germline V gene yields CDR1 SGDLS and CDR2 YYNGEE. V and J lose 0 bases and 3 bases, and a span of 10 bases separates them. This clonotype originated in a man aged 18 to 30 in good health and CMV-seropositive. Rearrangement joined TRBV9 to TRBJ2-7; the D gene is perhaps TRBD2, on 5 matching bases. The sample was PBMCs. The CDR3 here reads CASSVAGKDYEQYF. The DNA reads TGTGCCAGCAGCGTAGCCGGGAAAGACTACGAGCAGTACTTC.